This TCR beta chain emerged from a study of T-cell reconstitution after alpha-beta-depleted transplantation in children. During its preparation, the TCRbeta library received unique molecular identifiers. Via MiXCR, TCRdb re-called the PCR reads, giving one row per CDR3 protein. Of nearly 350,000 distinct CDR3 sequences in the sample, roughly 16% are singletons; the top ten hold roughly 40%. General study findings and limits: At the one-year point after transplant, T-cell counts and TCRbeta diversity were found to come mostly from T cells that had been newly produced.

The CDR3 is 16 amino acids. In germline, CDR1 is SGHRS, CDR2 YFSETQ. The J segment lost 1 base and the V segment lost 3 bases, leaving 6 bases of the junction unmatched. For this clonotype: The target antigen is unknown.

This TCR was sampled from a male patient between 2 and 15 years old who had a stem cell transplant for acute lymphoblastic leukemia, so the T cells may come from the graft donor. This rearrangement joins TRBV5-1 to TRBJ2-4; TRBD2 agrees at 8 bases. The sample was PBMCs, mostly from graft donor cells, taken 360 days after TCRalphabeta/CD19-depleted stem cell transplant. The CDR3 loop is CASSSRGGAAKNIQYF. The CDR3 bases are TGCGCCAGCAGCTCCCGGGGGGGGGCTGCCAAAAACATTCAGTACTTC.